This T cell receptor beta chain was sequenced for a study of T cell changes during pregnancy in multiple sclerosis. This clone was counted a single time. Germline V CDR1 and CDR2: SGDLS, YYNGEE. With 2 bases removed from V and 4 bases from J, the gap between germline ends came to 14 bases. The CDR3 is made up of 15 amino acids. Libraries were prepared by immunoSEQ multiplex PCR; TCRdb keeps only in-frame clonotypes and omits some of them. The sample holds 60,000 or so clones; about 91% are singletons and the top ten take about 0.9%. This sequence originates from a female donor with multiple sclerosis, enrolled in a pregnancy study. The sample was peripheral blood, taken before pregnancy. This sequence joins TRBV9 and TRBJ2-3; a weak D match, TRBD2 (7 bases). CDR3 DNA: TGTGCCAGCAGCGTCGGGGGGCGATTCCCAGATACGCAGTATTTT. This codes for CASSVGGRFPDTQYF. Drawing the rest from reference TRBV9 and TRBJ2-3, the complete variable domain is DSGVTQTPKHLITATGQRVTLRCSPRSGDLSVYWYQQSLDQGLQFLIQYYNGEERAKGNILERFSAQQFPDLHSELNLSSLELGDSALYFCASSVGGRFPDTQYFGPGTRLTVL.